This T cell receptor (beta chain) was sequenced in a study of cytomegalovirus exposure and HLA in healthy donors. Study observations and caveats: Excluded were some V segments that proved indistinguishable, including TRBV6-2 and TRBV6-3.

This PCR relied on a set of 60 Vbeta primers and 13 Jbeta primers. Method: immunoSEQ multiplex PCR; TCRdb's copy keeps in-frame clones and lacks some. The sample lists 100,000 to 150,000 clones, around four fifths occurring once. The V end was cut by 3 bases, the J end by 1 base, with 8 bases between. The CDR3 covers 13 residues. The germline V gene has CDR1 SGHTS and CDR2 YDEGEE. This clone was observed a single time. Its antigen is undetermined. The sequencing sample was made of PBMCs. The receptor was isolated from a boy aged 5-17 years in good health and CMV-seronegative. V is TRBV5-8 and J is TRBJ2-7; the D gene is possibly TRBD2 (6 bases). The CDR3 nucleotides are TGTGCCAGCAGCTGGGGGGAGTCCTACGAGCAGTACTTC. Protein: CASSWGESYEQYF.